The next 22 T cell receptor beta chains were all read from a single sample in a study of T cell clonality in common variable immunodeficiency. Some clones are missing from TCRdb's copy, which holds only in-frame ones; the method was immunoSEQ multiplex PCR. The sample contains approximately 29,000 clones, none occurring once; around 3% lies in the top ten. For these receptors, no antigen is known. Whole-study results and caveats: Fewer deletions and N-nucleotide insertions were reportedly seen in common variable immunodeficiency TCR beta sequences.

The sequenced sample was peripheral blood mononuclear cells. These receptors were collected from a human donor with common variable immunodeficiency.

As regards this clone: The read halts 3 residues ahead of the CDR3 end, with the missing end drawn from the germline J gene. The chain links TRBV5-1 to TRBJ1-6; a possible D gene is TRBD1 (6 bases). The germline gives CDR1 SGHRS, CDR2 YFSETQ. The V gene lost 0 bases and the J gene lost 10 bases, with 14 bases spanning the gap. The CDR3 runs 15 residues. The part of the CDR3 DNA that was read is TGCGCCAGCAGCTTGGAGGGGGGGTTTGGCTCACCC. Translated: CASSLEGGFGSP. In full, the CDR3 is CASSLEGGFGSPLHF.

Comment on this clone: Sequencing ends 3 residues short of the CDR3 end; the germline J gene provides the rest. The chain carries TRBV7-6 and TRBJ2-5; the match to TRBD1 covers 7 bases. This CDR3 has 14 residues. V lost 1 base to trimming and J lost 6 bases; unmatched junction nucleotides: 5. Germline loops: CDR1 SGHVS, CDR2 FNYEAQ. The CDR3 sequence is CASSLETGNQTQYF. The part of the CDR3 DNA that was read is TGTGCCAGCAGCTTAGAGACAGGGAATCAGACC.

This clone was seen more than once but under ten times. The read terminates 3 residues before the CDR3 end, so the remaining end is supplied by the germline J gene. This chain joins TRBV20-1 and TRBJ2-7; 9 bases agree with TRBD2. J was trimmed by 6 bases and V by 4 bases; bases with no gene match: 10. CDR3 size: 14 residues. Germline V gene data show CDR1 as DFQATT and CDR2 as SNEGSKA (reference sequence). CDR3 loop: CSAKSLAGELEQYF. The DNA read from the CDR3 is TGCAGTGCTAAGAGCTTAGCGGGGGAGCTCGAG.

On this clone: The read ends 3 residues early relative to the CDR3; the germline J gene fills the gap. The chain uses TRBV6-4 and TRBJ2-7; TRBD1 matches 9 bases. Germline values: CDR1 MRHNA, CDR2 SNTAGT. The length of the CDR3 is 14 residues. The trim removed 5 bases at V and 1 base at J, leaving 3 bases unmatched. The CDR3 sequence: CASSRGTGSYEQYF. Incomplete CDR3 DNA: TGTGCCAGCAGTCGTGGGACAGGGTCCTACGAG.

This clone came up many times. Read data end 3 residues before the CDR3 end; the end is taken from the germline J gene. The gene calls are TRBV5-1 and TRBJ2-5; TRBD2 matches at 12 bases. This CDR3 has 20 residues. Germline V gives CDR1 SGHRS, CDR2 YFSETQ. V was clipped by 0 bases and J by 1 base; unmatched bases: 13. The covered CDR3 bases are TGCGCCAGCAGCTTGGTCGTCTCTAGCGGGAGGGGGGGATTCCAAGAGACC. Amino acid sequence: CASSLVVSSGRGGFQET. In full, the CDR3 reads CASSLVVSSGRGGFQETQYF.

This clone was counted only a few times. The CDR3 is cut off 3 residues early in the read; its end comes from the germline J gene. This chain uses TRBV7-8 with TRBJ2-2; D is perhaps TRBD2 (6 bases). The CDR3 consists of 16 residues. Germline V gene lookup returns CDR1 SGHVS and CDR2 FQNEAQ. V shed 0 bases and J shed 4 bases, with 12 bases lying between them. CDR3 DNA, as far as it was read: TGTGCCAGCAGCTTAGCCCAGGCCGGGGGCACCGGGGAG. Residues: CASSLAQAGGTGE. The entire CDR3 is CASSLAQAGGTGELFF.

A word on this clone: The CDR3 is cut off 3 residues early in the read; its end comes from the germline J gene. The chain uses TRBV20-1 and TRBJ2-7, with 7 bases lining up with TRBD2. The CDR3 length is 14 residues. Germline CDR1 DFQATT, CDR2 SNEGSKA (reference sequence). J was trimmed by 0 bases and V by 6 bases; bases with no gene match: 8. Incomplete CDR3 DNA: TGCAGTGCCAGCTCCAGCGGGGTCTCCTACGAG. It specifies CSASSSGVSYE. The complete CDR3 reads CSASSSGVSYEQYF.

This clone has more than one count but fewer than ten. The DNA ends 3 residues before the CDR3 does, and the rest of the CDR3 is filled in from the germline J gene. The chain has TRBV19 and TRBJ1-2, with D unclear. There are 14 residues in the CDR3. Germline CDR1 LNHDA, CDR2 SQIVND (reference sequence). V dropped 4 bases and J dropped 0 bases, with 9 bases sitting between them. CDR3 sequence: CASSRGPPNYGYTF. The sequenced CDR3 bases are TGTGCCAGTAGTAGAGGGCCCCCTAACTATGGC.

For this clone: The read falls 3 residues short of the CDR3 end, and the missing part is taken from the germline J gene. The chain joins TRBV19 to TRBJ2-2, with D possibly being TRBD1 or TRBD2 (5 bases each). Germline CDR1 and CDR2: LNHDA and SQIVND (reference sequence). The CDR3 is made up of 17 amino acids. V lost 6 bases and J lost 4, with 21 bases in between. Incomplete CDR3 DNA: TGTGCCAGTAGACCCGTGGCAGGGTTCGAGGGCACCGGGGAG. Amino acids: CASRPVAGFEGTGE. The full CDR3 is CASRPVAGFEGTGELFF.

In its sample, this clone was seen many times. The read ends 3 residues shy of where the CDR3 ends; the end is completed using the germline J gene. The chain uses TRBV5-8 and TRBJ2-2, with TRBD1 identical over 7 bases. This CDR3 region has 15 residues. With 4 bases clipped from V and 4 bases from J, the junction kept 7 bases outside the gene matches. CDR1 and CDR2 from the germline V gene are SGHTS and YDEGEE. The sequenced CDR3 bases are TGTGCCAGCAGCCAACGAGGGGGCGGCACCGGGGAG. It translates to CASSQRGGGTGE. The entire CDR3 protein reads CASSQRGGGTGELFF.

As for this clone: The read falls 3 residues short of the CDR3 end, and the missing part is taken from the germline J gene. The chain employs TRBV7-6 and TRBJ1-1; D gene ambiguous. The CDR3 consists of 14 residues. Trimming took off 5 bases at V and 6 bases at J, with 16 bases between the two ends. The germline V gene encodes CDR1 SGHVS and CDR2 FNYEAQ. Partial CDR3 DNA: TGTGCCAGCAGCCCACGCCCGGAGGGCGCTGAA. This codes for CASSPRPEGAE. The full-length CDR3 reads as CASSPRPEGAEAFF. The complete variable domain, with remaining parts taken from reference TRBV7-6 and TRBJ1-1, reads GAGVSQSPRYKVTKRGQDVALRCDPISGHVSLYWYRQALGQGPEFLTYFNYEAQQDKSGLPNDRFSAERPEGSISTLTIQRTEQRDSAMYRCASSPRPEGAEAFFGQGTRLTVV.

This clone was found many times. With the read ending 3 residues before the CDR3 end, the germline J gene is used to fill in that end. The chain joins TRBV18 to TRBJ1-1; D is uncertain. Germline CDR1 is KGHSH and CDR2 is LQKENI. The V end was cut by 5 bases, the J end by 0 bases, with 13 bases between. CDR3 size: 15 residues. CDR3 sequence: CASSSILLVNTEAFF. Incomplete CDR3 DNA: TGTGCCAGCTCATCAATATTACTTGTGAACACTGAA. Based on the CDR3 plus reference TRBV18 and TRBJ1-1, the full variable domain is NAGVMQNPRHLVRRRGQEARLRCSPMKGHSHVYWYRQLPEEGLKFMVYLQKENIIDESGMPKERFSAEFPKEGPSILRIQQVVRGDSAAYFCASSSILLVNTEAFFGQGTRLTVV.

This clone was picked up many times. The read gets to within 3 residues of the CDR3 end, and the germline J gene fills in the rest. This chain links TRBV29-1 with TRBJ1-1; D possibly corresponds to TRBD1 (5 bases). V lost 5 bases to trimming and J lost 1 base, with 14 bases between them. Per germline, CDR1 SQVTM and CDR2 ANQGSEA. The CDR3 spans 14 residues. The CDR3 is CSVTRQSSNTEAFF. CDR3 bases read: TGCAGCGTTACGAGACAGTCATCGAACACTGAA.

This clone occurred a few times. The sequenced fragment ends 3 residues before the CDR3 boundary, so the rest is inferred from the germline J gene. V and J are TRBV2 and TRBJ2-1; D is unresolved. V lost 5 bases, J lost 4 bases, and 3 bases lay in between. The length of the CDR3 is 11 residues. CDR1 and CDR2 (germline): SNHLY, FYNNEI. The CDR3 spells CASSLYNEQFF. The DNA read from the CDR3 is TGTGCCAGCAGTCTTTACAATGAG.

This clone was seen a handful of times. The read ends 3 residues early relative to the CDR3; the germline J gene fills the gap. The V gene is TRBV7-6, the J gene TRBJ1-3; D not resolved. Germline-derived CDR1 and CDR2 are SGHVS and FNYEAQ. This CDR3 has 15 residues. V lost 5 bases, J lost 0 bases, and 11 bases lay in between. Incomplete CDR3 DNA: TGTGCCAGCAGCCCAGGACTCCTCTCTGGAAACACC. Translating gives CASSPGLLSGNT. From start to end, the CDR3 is CASSPGLLSGNTIYF.

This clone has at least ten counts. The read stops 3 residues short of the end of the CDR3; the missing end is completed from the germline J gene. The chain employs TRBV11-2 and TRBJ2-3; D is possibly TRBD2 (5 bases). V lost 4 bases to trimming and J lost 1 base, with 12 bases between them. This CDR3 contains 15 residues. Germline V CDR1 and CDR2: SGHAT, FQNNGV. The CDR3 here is CASSSGGSRTDTQYF. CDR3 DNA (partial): TGTGCCAGCAGCTCAGGCGGGTCCCGCACAGATACG.

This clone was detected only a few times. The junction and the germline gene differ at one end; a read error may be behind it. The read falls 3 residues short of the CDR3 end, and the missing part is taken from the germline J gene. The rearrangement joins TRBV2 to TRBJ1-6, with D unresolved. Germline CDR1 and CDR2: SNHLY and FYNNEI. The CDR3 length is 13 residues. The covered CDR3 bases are TGTGCCACCAAAAGCCGGGGAAATTCAACC. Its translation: CATKSRGNST. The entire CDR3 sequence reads CATKSRGNSTLHF.

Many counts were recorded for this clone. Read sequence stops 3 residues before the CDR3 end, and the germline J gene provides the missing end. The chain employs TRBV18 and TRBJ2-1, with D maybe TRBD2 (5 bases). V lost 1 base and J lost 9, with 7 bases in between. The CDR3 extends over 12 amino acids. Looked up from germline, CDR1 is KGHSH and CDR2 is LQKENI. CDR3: CASSPLSGEQFF. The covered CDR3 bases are TGTGCCAGCTCACCACTAAGCGGTGAG.

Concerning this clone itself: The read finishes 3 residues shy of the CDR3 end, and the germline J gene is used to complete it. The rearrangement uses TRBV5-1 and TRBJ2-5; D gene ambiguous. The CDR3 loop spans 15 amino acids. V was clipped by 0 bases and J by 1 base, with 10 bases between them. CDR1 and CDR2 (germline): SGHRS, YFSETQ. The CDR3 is CASSLDGRPQETQYF. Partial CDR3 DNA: TGCGCCAGCAGCTTGGATGGCAGGCCCCAAGAGACC.

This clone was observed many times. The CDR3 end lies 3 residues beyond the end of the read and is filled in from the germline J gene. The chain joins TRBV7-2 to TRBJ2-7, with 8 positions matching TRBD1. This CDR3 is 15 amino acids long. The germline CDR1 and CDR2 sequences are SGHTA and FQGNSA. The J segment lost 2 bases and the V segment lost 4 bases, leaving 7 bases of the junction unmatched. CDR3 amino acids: CASSYLPGQAYEQYF. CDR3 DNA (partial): TGTGCCAGCAGCTACCTTCCGGGACAGGCCTACGAG.

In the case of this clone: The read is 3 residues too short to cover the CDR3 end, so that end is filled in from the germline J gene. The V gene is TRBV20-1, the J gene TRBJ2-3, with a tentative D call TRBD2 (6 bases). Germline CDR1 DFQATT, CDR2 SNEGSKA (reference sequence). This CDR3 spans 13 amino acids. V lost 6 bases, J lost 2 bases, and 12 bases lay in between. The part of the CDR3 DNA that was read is TGCAGTGCCCGGACTATCAACACAGATACG. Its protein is CSARTINTDT. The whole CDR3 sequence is CSARTINTDTQYF.

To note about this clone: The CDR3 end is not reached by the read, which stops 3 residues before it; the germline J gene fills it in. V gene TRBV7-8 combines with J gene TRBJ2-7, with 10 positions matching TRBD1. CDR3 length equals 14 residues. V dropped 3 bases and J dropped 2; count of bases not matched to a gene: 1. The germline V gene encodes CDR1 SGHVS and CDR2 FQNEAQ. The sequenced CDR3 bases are TGTGCCAGCAGCTTGGGGACAGGGGCCTACGAG. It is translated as CASSLGTGAYE. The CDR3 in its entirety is CASSLGTGAYEQYF.